Presented here are 28 T cell receptor beta chains from one specimen sequenced in a study of CD8 T cells in ankylosing spondylitis. Study outcomes and limitations: What seemed typical of ankylosing spondylitis blood was a TCR beta motif built from about 8 highly homologous variants.

Their antigen targets remain unknown. TCRdb called the 5' RACE reads again in MiXCR, with one record for every CDR3 protein. The sample holds a few hundred thousand distinct CDR3 sequences, about a sixth seen once. The sequencing input was blood, either unsorted or a sorted T cell fraction (not recorded which). These receptors came from a male donor with ankylosing spondylitis.

The table lists this clonotype with a few counts. The chain combines TRBV28 with TRBJ2-7; TRBD2 aligns across 12 bases. The CDR3 consists of 16 residues. J lost 2 bases, V lost 4 bases, and 6 bases had no gene match. Germline CDR1 MDHEN, CDR2 SYDVKM. In DNA form, the CDR3 reads TGTGCCAGCAGTTCCCCTCTAGCGGGAGGGCCCTACGAGCAGTACTTC. Translating it yields CASSSPLAGGPYEQYF.

There are a few counts of this clonotype. This rearrangement joins TRBV30 to TRBJ1-1; D is unclear. Germline CDR1 is GTSNPN and CDR2 is SVGIG (reference sequence). Trimming took 4 bases from V and 1 from J, leaving 10 bases between them. This CDR3 has 13 amino acids. CDR3 protein: CAWILLKNTEAFF. The CDR3 region has the DNA TGTGCCTGGATATTGTTGAAGAACACTGAAGCTTTCTTT.

Only a few counts were recorded for this clonotype. The chain recombines TRBV7-8 with TRBJ2-1; 8 nucleotides match TRBD2. There are 16 residues in the CDR3. The V segment lost 2 bases and the J segment 3 bases; nucleotides outside the gene matches: 6. The germline CDR1 and CDR2 sequences are SGHVS and FQNEAQ. The CDR3 spells CASSLPASGLYNEQFF. In nucleotides, the CDR3 is TGTGCCAGCAGCTTACCGGCTAGCGGGCTCTACAATGAGCAGTTCTTC.

This clonotype showed up many times. The chain recombines TRBV4-1 with TRBJ2-2; D is ambiguous. The CDR3 consists of 14 residues. Germline V gives CDR1 MGHRA, CDR2 YSYEKL. V was clipped by 4 bases and J by 5 bases, with 11 bases between them. CDR3 nucleotide sequence: TGCGCCAGCAGCCTCGGAAAACTAACCGGGGAGCTGTTTTTT. It specifies CASSLGKLTGELFF.

This clonotype came up many times. The chain couples TRBV12-3 or TRBV12-4 to TRBJ2-5, with 7 nucleotides matching TRBD2. Unmatched junction bases numbered 6, after V lost 1 base and J lost 4 bases. The CDR3 spans 15 residues. The CDR3 region has the DNA TGTGCCAGCAGTTTAGAAGCGGGATTGGGAGAGACCCAGTACTTC. This codes for CASSLEAGLGETQYF.

The chain joins TRBV11-2 to TRBJ2-7, with 9 nucleotides matching TRBD1. V dropped 5 bases and J dropped 3; count of bases not matched to a gene: 2. CDR3 length: 13 amino acids. The V gene's germline CDR1 is SGHAT and CDR2 FQNNGV. The CDR3 coding sequence is TGTGCCAGCAGCACGACAGGGGGCTACGAGCAGTACTTC. Its translation is CASSTTGGYEQYF.

This chain connects TRBV29-1 to TRBJ2-7; unclear D gene. V lost 3 bases and J 1 base, leaving 10 bases between the germline ends. The CDR3 is made up of 13 amino acids. Looked up from germline, CDR1 is SQVTM and CDR2 is ANQGSEA. CDR3 DNA sequence: TGCAGCGTTGAGGTGGCTGTGTCCTACGAGCAGTACTTC. Protein product: CSVEVAVSYEQYF.

V is TRBV2 and J is TRBJ2-5; no firm D call. Germline CDR1 is SNHLY and CDR2 is FYNNEI. This CDR3 has 15 residues. The V and J ends lost 8 bases and 0 bases respectively, with 16 bases between them. The CDR3 DNA reads TGTGCCAGCGGGGTGGCTACCGCATACCAAGAGACCCAGTACTTC. This translates into CASGVATAYQETQYF.

Ten or more counts support this clonotype. Germline is not matched at one junction end, which may reflect a read error. The chain carries TRBV4-1 and TRBJ2-1, with TRBD1 identical over 9 bases. Per the germline V gene, CDR1 is MGHRA and CDR2 is YSYEKL. This CDR3 spans 13 amino acids. This chain's CDR3 is CASSQGPGQGSLF. The CDR3 DNA follows: TGCGCCAGCAGCCAGGGACCGGGACAGGGAAGCCTCTTC.

This rearrangement joins TRBV7-9 to TRBJ1-1; TRBD1 might be the D (5 bases). The CDR3 contains 16 residues. Germline V gives CDR1 SEHNR, CDR2 FQNEAQ (reference sequence). V was clipped by 1 base and J by 0 bases, with 12 bases between them. The CDR3 here is CASSLGGGGVNTEAFF. The DNA for the CDR3 is TGTGCCAGCAGCTTAGGGGGGGGTGGCGTGAACACTGAAGCTTTCTTT. Together with reference TRBV7-9 and TRBJ1-1, the CDR3 gives the full variable domain: DTGVSQNPRHKITKRGQNVTFRCDPISEHNRLYWYRQTLGQGPEFLTYFQNEAQLEKSRLLSDRFSAERPKGSFSTLEIQRTEQGDSAMYLCASSLGGGGVNTEAFFGQGTRLTVV.

There are a few counts of this clonotype. The J gene is TRBJ2-7, the V gene TRBV9, with no clear D. This CDR3 region has 13 residues. V lost 3 bases to trimming and J lost 0 bases, with 7 bases between them. In germline, CDR1 is SGDLS, CDR2 YYNGEE. Written as DNA, the CDR3 is TGTGCCAGCAGCGCCTCGAGCTCCTACGAGCAGTACTTC. Protein: CASSASSSYEQYF.

This clonotype was observed a few times. This rearrangement joins TRBV7-9 to TRBJ2-7, with a tentative D call TRBD2 (6 bases). In germline, CDR1 is SEHNR, CDR2 FQNEAQ (reference sequence). Trimming stripped 5 bases from V and 3 bases from J, with 20 bases between. The CDR3 is 16 residues long. CDR3 coding DNA: TGTGCCAGCAGCCCGGCCCGGGAGCGGCGCGACTACGAGCAGTACTTC. Translated, it gives CASSPARERRDYEQYF.

This clonotype turned up a few times. The rearrangement links TRBV4-2 to TRBJ1-2; tentative D call: TRBD1 (5 bases). This CDR3 contains 17 residues. Trimming shortened V by 0 bases and J by 5 bases, and 19 bases separated the two germline ends. The V gene's germline CDR1 is LGHNA and CDR2 YNFKEQ. The CDR3 region has the DNA TGTGCCAGCAGCCAAGATATCAGAACAGGCCAGGCGTATGGCTACACCTTC. It codes for CASSQDIRTGQAYGYTF.

This clonotype has only a few counts. The chain uses TRBV12-3 or TRBV12-4 and TRBJ2-5; D ambiguous. This CDR3 comprises 13 residues. Trimming removed 1 base from V and 5 bases from J, with 8 bases in between. The CDR3 DNA reads TGTGCCAGCAGTTTAGGCCCCCGGGAGACCCAGTACTTC. Translating it yields CASSLGPRETQYF.

This rearrangement joins TRBV19 to TRBJ2-2, with D perhaps being TRBD1 or TRBD2 (5 bases each). This CDR3 has 17 residues. Trimming cost V 1 base and J 3 bases, with 15 bases left between them. Looked up from germline, CDR1 is LNHDA and CDR2 is SQIVND (reference sequence). CDR3 sequence reads: CASSIGAPGTYTGELFF. The CDR3 bases are TGTGCCAGTAGTATAGGTGCCCCCGGGACCTACACCGGGGAGCTGTTTTTT.

This clonotype turned up a few times. J is TRBJ2-5 and V is TRBV15; D gene ambiguous. The germline CDR1 and CDR2 sequences are LNHNV and YYDKDF (reference sequence). The V and J ends lost 5 bases and 5 bases respectively, with 15 bases between them. CDR3 length equals 14 residues. CDR3 amino acids: CATSGEHASETQYF. The CDR3 DNA reads as TGTGCCACCAGCGGGGAACATGCATCGGAGACCCAGTACTTC.

The gene calls are TRBV27 and TRBJ2-1, with D possibly being TRBD1 or TRBD2 (5 bases each). Between the trimmed V and J ends, which lost 10 bases and 8 bases, there was a span of 15 bases. This CDR3 is built from 12 residues. The germline V gene encodes CDR1 MNHEY and CDR2 SMNVEV (reference sequence). CDR3 loop: CATGHLNDEQFF. CDR3 DNA: TGTGCCACGGGGCACCTGAACGATGAGCAGTTCTTC.

Ten or more counts support this clonotype. The CDR3 DNA sequence: TGTGCCAGCAGTCAGGGGGCAAGCAATCAGCCCCAGCATTTT. This gives the protein CASSQGASNQPQHF. V gene TRBV25-1 combines with J gene TRBJ1-5; TRBD1 aligns across 8 bases. This CDR3 has 14 residues. The V and J ends lost 5 bases and 1 base, in that order; junction bases with no gene match: 1. CDR1 MGHDK and CDR2 SYGVNS come from the germline V gene.

The chain recombines TRBV10-3 with TRBJ1-2; D is unresolved. Trimming took off 1 base at V and 0 bases at J, with 15 bases between the two ends. The CDR3 has 17 amino acids. In germline, CDR1 is ENHRY, CDR2 SYGVKD. CDR3 in amino acids: CAISELAGPESNYGYTF. CDR3 DNA sequence: TGTGCCATCAGTGAGTTGGCAGGCCCGGAGTCTAACTATGGCTACACCTTC.

This clonotype was seen repeatedly, ten times or more. This chain links TRBV6-5 with TRBJ2-5; D call uncertain. Germline CDR1 MNHEY, CDR2 SVGAGI. CDR3 length: 14 residues. V lost 2 bases to trimming and J lost 1 base, with 8 bases between them. The CDR3 here is CASSYLSSQETQYF. The CDR3 DNA is TGTGCCAGCAGTTACCTTTCAAGCCAAGAGACCCAGTACTTC.

This clonotype occurred many times. In nucleotides, the CDR3 is TGTGCCAGCAGTTTAACCCAGCGAGGTGAAAAACTGTTTTTT. Encoded protein: CASSLTQRGEKLFF. The chain recombines TRBV28 with TRBJ1-4, with unresolved D. This CDR3 spans 14 amino acids. Trimming shortened V by 2 bases and J by 7 bases, and 11 bases separated the two germline ends. Germline V gene sequence: CDR1 MDHEN, CDR2 SYDVKM.

The chain is built from TRBV12-3 or TRBV12-4 and TRBJ1-1, with D hard to call. V was trimmed by 1 base and J by 10 bases, leaving 7 bases between them. The CDR3 length is 11 residues. The CDR3 DNA follows: TGTGCCAGCAGTTTAGGGCTTGGAGCTTTCTTT. Its protein product is CASSLGLGAFF.

This clonotype occurred once. This sequence joins TRBV20-1 and TRBJ1-1; no clear D. Germline loops: CDR1 DFQATT, CDR2 SNEGSKA (reference sequence). Trimming removed 3 bases at V and 9 bases at J, with 14 bases between. The CDR3 spans 12 residues. The CDR3 region has the DNA TGCAGTGCTAGCGTTGGCACCGTCAAAGCTTTCTTT. Amino acid sequence: CSASVGTVKAFF.

This clonotype was counted only a few times. The rearrangement joins TRBV7-8 to TRBJ2-7; TRBD1 is a possible D gene (5 bases). The CDR3 covers 14 residues. Germline loops: CDR1 SGHVS, CDR2 FQNEAQ. The V end lost 1 base, the J end lost 5 bases, and 12 bases lay between the germline ends. The CDR3 sequence is CASSLVGPGHEQYF. CDR3 nucleotide sequence: TGTGCCAGCAGCTTAGTGGGGCCTGGACACGAGCAGTACTTC.

The CDR3 loop reads CAISESLEQYF. CDR3 DNA sequence: TGTGCCATCAGTGAGTCCCTCGAGCAGTACTTC. This chain links TRBV10-3 with TRBJ2-7, with no clear D. Trimming left V 0 bases short and J 6 bases short, with 3 bases between. The CDR3 covers 11 residues. Germline values: CDR1 ENHRY, CDR2 SYGVKD.

The gene calls are TRBV5-1 and TRBJ2-5, with D perhaps TRBD2 (6 bases). Germline CDR1 and CDR2: SGHRS and YFSETQ. The germline V and J ends were trimmed by 0 bases and 5 bases, with 14 bases remaining between them. The CDR3 extends over 15 amino acids. The DNA for the CDR3 is TGCGCCAGCAGCTTGGCCGTGGGGGGACTGGAGACCCAGTACTTC. This gives the protein CASSLAVGGLETQYF.

The chain carries TRBV27 and TRBJ2-7, with 9 bases matching TRBD1. V lost 1 base, J lost 3 bases, and 7 bases stayed unmatched. Germline V lookup: CDR1 MNHEY, CDR2 SMNVEV (reference sequence). The CDR3 is 16 residues long. DNA for the CDR3: TGTGCCAGCAGTTTATTAGGGACAGGGCTTTACTACGAGCAGTACTTC. Its translation: CASSLLGTGLYYEQYF.

This clonotype was counted between two and nine times. CDR3 amino acids: CAWTSGRLNEQFF. In DNA form, the CDR3 reads TGTGCCTGGACTAGCGGGAGATTAAATGAGCAGTTCTTC. The V call is TRBV30, the J call TRBJ2-1; TRBD2 agrees at 10 bases. The CDR3 consists of 13 residues. The J segment lost 7 bases and the V segment lost 4 bases, leaving 4 bases of the junction unmatched. Germline CDR1 and CDR2: GTSNPN and SVGIG (reference sequence).